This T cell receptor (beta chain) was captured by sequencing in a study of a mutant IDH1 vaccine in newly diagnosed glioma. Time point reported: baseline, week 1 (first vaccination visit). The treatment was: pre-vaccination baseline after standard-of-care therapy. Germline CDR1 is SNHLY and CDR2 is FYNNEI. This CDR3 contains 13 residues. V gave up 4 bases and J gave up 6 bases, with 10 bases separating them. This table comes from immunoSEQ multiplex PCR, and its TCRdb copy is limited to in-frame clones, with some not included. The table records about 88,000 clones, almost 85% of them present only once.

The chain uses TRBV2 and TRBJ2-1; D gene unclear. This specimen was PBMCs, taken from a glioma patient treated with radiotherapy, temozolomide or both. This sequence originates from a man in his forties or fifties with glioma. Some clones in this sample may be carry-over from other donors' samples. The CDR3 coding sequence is TGTGCCAGCAGTGCCCGGCAACTCAATGAGCAGTTCTTC. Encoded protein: CASSARQLNEQFF.